This T cell receptor (beta chain) was identified during a study of OX40 agonist ivuxolimab in advanced cancers. The count of this clone is one. No antigen is known for it. Other DNA sequences in this sample translate to the same CDR3. Findings and caveats of the study: Relative to CD4+ cells, CD8+ T cells on average had more expanded clones. It was not determined which antigens were specifically recognized by the peripheral T cells that had undergone clonal expansion.

From germline, CDR1 is SGDLS and CDR2 YYNGEE. The ends lost 4 bases at V and 1 base at J; junction bases unmatched: 4. The CDR3 covers 14 residues. Data came from immunoSEQ multiplex PCR; TCRdb stores just in-frame clones and leaves some out. The sample carries 55,000 to 65,000 clones, about nine tenths recorded once. The V gene is TRBV9, the J gene TRBJ1-1; TRBD1 matches 7 bases. The sample here was CD4+ or CD8+ T cells sorted from blood, taken in a trial of the OX40 agonist ivuxolimab. This clonotype was sampled from an adult with an advanced solid tumor such as melanoma, head and neck, liver or kidney cancer. CDR3 nucleotide sequence: TGTGCCAGCAGCCTGGGACAGCAGAACACTGAAGCTTTCTTT. Translation: CASSLGQQNTEAFF.